The sequence of this T cell receptor (beta chain) was determined in a study of cytomegalovirus exposure and HLA in healthy donors. Study-level points and caveats: TCR beta chain V- and J-gene trimming was linked, in a later analysis, to a missense variant in DCLRE1C. On later analysis, the bulk of CMV-associated TCR beta chains appeared to be HLA-restricted.

About this clone: Its specificity is unknown.

The CDR3 totals 12 residues. V was pared by 0 bases and J by 7 bases, with 7 bases between. CDR1 is SGDLS, CDR2 YYNGEE, per germline. The PCR was carried out with 60 Vbeta primers and 13 Jbeta primers. Only in-frame clones appear in the TCRdb table, and some are missing; sequencing was by immunoSEQ multiplex PCR. The sample contains 100,000 or so clones, 60% to 80% of which appear only once. This receptor was taken from a human donor in good health. The sequencing input was PBMCs. The chain employs TRBV9 and TRBJ1-2; D possibly corresponds to TRBD1 (5 bases). CDR3 sequence reads: CASSVATGGYTF. The CDR3 DNA follows: TGTGCCAGCAGCGTAGCTACAGGTGGCTACACCTTC.